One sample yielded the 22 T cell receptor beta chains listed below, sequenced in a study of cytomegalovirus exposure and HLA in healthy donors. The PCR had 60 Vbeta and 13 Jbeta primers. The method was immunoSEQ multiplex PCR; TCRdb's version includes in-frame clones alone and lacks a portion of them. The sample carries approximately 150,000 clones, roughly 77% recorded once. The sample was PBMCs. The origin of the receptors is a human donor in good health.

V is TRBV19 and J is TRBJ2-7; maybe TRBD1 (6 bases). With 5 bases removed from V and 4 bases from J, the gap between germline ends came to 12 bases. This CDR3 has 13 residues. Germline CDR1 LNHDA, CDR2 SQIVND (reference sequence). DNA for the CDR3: TGTGCCAGTAGTCTCACAGGGTCATACGAGCAGTACTTC. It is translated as CASSLTGSYEQYF.

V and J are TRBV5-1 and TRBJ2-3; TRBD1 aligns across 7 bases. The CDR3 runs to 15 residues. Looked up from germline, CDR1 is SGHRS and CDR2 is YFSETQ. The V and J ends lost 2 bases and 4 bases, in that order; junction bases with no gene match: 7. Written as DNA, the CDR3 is TGCGCCAGCAGCTTACCTGGGACAGCCCCAGATACGCAGTATTTT. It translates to CASSLPGTAPDTQYF.

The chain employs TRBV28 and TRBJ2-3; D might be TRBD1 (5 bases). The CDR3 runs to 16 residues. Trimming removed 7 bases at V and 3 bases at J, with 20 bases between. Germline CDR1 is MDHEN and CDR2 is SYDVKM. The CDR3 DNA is TGTGCCAGCACCCCACTCGACAGAGCGAAAACAGATACGCAGTATTTT. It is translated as CASTPLDRAKTDTQYF.

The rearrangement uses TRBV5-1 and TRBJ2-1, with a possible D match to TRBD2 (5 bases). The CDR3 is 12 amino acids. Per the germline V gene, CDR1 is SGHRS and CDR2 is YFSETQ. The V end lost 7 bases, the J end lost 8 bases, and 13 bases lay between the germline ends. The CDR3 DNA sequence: TGCGCCAGCGGGTCGGGGTTCCATGAGCAGTTCTTC. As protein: CASGSGFHEQFF.

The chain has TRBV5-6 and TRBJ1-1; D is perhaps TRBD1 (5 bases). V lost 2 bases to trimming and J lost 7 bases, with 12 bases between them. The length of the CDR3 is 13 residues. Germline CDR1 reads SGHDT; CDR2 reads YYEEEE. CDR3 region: CASSFWGGVEAFF. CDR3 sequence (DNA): TGTGCCAGCAGCTTCTGGGGGGGGGTTGAAGCTTTCTTT.

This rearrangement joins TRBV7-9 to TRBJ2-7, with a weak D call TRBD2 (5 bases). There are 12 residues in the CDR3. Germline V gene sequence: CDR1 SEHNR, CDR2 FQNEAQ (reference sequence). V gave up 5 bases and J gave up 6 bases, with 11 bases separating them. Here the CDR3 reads CASSADSREQYF. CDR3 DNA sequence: TGTGCCAGCAGCGCGGACTCACGCGAGCAGTACTTC.

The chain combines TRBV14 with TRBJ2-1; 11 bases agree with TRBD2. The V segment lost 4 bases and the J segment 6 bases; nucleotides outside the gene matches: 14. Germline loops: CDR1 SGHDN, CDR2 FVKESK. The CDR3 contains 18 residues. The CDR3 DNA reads TGTGCCAGCAGCCGCGGCGGTAGCGGGAGGGCCAGGGGCAATGAGCAGTTCTTC. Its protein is CASSRGGSGRARGNEQFF.

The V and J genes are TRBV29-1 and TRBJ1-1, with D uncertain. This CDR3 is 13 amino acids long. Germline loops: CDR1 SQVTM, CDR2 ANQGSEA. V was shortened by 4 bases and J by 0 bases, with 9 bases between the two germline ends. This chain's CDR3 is CSVGRGMNTEAFF. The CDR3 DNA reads TGCAGCGTTGGGCGGGGAATGAACACTGAAGCTTTCTTT.

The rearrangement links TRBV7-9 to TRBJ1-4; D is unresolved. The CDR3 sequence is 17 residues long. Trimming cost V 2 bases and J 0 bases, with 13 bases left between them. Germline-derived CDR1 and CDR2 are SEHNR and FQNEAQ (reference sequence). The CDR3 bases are TGTGCCAGCAGCTTATATTCCGGGATGCCAACTAATGAAAAACTGTTTTTT. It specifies CASSLYSGMPTNEKLFF.

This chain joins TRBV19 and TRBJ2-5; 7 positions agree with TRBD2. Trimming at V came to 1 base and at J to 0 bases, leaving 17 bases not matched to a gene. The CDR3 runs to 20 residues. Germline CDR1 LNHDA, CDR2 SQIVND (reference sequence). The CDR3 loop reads CASSIGSGRAGPGYQETQYF. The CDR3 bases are TGTGCCAGTAGTATAGGAAGTGGGAGGGCCGGACCCGGGTACCAAGAGACCCAGTACTTC. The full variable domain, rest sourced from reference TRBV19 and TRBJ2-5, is DGGITQSPKYLFRKEGQNVTLSCEQNLNHDAMYWYRQDPGQGLRLIYYSQIVNDFQKGDIAEGYSVSREKKESFPLTVTSAQKNPTAFYLCASSIGSGRAGPGYQETQYFGPGTRLLVL.

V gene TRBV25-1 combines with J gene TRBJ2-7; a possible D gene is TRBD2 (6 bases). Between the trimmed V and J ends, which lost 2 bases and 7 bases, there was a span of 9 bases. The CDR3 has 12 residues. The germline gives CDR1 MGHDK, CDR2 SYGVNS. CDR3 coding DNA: TGTGCCAGCAGTGAAACAGGAGGGGAGCAGTACTTC. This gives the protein CASSETGGEQYF.

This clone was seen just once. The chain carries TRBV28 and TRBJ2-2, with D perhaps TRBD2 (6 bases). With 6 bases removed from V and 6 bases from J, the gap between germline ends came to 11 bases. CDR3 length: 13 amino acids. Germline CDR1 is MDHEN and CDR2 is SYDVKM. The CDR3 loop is CASSPGGAGELFF. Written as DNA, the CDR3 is TGTGCCAGCAGCCCAGGCGGGGCCGGGGAGCTGTTTTTT. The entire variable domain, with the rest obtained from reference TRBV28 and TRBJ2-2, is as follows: DVKVTQSSRYLVKRTGEKVFLECVQDMDHENMFWYRQDPGLGLRLIYFSYDVKMKEKGDIPEGYSVSREKKERFSLILESASTNQTSMYLCASSPGGAGELFFGEGSRLTVL.

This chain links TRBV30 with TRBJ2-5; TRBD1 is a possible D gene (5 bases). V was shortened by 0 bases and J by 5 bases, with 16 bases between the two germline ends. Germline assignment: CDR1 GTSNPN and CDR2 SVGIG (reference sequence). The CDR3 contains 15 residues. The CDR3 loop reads CAWSVQGGIQETQYF. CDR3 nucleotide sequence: TGTGCCTGGAGTGTCCAGGGTGGTATTCAGGAGACCCAGTACTTC.

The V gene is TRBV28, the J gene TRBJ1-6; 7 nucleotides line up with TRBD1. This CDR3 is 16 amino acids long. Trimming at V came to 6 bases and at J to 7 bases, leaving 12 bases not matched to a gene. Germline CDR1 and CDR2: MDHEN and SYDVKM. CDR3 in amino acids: CASSRLRTGLNSPLHF. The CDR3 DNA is TGTGCCAGCAGCCGTCTTCGGACAGGACTCAATTCACCCCTCCACTTT.

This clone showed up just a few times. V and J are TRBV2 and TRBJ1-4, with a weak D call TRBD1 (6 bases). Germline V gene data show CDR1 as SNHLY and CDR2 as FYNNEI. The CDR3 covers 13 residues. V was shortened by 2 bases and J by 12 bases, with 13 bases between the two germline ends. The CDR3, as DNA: TGTGCCAGCAGTGAATACTCACAGGGTGAACTGTTTTTT. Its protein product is CASSEYSQGELFF.

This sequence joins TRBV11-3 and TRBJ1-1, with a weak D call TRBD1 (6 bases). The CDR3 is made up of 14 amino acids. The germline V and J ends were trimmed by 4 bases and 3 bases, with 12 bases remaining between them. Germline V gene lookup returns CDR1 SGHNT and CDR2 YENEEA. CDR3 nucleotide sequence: TGTGCCAGCAGCTCCAGGGGTGTAGACACTGAAGCTTTCTTT. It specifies CASSSRGVDTEAFF.

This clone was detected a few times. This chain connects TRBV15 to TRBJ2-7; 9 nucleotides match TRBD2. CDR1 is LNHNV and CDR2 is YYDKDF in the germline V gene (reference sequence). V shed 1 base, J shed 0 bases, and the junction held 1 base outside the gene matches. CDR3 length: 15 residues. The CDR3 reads CATSRVSGSSYEQYF. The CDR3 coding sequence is TGTGCCACCAGCAGAGTTAGCGGGAGCTCCTACGAGCAGTACTTC.

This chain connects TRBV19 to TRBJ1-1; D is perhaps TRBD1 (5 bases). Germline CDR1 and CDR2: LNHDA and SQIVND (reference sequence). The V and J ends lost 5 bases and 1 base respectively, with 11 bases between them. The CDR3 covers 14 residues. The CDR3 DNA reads TGTGCCAGTAGTCAGGGCACAACGAACACTGAAGCTTTCTTT. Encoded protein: CASSQGTTNTEAFF. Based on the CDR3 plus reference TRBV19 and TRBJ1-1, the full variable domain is DGGITQSPKYLFRKEGQNVTLSCEQNLNHDAMYWYRQDPGQGLRLIYYSQIVNDFQKGDIAEGYSVSREKKESFPLTVTSAQKNPTAFYLCASSQGTTNTEAFFGQGTRLTVV.

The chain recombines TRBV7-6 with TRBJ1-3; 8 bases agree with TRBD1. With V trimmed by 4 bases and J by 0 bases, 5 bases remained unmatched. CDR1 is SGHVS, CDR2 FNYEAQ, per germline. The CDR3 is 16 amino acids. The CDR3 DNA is TGTGCCAGCAGCTACACCGGGACAGGCTCTGGAAACACCATATATTTT. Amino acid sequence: CASSYTGTGSGNTIYF.

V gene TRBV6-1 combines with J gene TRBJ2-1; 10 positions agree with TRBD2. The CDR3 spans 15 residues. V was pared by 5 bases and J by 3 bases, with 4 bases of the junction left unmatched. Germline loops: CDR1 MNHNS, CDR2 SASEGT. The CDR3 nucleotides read TGTGCCAGCAGTTCACTAGCGGGGATCTACAATGAGCAGTTCTTC. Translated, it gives CASSSLAGIYNEQFF.

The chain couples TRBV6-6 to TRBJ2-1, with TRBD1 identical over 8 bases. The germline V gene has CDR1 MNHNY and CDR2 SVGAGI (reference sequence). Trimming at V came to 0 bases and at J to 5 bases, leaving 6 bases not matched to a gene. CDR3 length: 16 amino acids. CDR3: CASSYSSQGAHNEQFF. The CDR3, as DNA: TGTGCCAGCAGTTACTCCTCGCAGGGGGCTCACAATGAGCAGTTCTTC.

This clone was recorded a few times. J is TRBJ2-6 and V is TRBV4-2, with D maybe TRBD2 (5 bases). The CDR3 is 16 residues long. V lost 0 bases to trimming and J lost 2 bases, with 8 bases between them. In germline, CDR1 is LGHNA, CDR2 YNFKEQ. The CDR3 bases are TGTGCCAGCAGCCAAGAACGGGGTCCTGGGGCCAACGTCCTGACTTTC. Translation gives CASSQERGPGANVLTF.